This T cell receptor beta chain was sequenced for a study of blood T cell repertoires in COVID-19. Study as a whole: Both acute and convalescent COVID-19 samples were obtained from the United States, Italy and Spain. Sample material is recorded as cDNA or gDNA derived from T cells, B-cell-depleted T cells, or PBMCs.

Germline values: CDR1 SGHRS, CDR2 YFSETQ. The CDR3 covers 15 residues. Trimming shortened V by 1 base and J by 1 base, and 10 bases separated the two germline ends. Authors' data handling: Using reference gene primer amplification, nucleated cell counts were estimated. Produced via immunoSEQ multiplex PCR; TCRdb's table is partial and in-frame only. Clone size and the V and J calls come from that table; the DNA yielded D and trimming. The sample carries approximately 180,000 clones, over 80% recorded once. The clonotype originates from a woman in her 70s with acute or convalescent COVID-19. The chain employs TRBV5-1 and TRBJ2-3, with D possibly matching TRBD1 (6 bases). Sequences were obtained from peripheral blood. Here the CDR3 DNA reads TGCGCCAGCAGCTTGAAGGGGGAAGGCACAGATACGCAGTATTTT. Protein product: CASSLKGEGTDTQYF.